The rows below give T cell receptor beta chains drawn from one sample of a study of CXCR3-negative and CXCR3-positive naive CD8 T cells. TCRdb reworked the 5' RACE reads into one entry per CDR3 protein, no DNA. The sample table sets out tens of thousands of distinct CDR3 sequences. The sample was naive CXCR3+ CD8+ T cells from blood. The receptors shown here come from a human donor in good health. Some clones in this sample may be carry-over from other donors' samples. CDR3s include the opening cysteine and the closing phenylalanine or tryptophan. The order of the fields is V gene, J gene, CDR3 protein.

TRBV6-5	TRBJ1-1	CASSYSNRIPTEAFF
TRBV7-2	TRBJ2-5	CASSAWVEAAVQETQYF
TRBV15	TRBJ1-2	CATSRVQGWDGYTF
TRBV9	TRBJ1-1	CASSVGANTEAFF
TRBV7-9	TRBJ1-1	CASSSGTGKNTEAFF
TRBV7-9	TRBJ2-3	CASSATSPGTDTQYF
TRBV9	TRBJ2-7	CASSVATDTYEQYF
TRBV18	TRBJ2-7	CASSPLGPSSYEQYF
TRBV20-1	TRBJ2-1	CSARTGGGEQFF
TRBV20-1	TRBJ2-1	CSARFETSGGYNEQFF
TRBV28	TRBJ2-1	CASSLSVSGVTQYNEQFF
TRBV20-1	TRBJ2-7	CSAREMAGYEQYF
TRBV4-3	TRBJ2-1	CASSQSGQGDYNEQFF
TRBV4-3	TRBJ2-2	CASSRDTGELFF
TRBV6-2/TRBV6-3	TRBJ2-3	CASSGPRQGFTDTQYF
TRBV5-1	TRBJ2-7	CASSWGTEYEQYF
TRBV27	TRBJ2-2	CASSFGEAGELFF
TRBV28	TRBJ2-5	CASSLVVERESQETQYF